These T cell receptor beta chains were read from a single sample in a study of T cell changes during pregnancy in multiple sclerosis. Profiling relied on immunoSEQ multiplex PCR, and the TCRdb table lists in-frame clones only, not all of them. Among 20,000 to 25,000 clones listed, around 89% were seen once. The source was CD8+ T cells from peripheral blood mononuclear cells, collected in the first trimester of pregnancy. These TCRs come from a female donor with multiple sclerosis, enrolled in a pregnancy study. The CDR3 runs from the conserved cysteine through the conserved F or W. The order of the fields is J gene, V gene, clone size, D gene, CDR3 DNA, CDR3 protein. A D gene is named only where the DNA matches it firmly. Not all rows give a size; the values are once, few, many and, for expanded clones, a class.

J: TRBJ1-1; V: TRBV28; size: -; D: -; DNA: TGTGCCAGCAGGCTGCAGGGGTCGGGGACTGAAGCTTTCTTT; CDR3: CASRLQGSGTEAFF
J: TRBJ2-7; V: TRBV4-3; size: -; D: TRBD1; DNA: TGCGCCAGCAGCCCCGGGACAGGGGTCTTCGACGAGCAGTACTTC; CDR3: CASSPGTGVFDEQYF
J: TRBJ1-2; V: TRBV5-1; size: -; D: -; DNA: TGCGCCAGCAGCTTGGGGACTTTGGGCTACACCTTC; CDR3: CASSLGTLGYTF
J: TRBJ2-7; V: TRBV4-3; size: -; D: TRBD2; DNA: TGCGCCAGCAGCCAAGATACGCGGGAGGGCGAGCAGTACTTC; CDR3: CASSQDTREGEQYF
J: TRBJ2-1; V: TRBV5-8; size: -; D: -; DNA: TGTGCCAGCAGCTTGGACCCCATCGGTGAGCAGTTCTTC; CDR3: CASSLDPIGEQFF
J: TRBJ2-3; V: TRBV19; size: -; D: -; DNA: TGTGCCAGTAGTAAAGGGGGTAGAACAGATACGCAGTATTTT; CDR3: CASSKGGRTDTQYF
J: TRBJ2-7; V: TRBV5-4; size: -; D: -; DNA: TGTGCCAGCAGCTTGAGCGGGTCCCCCTACGAGCAGTACTTC; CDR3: CASSLSGSPYEQYF
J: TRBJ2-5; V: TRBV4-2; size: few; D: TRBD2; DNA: TGTGCCAGCAGCCAGGCGGGTAGCGGGACTCAAGAGACCCAGTACTTC; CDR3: CASSQAGSGTQETQYF
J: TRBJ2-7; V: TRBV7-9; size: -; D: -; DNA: TGTGCCAGCAGCTTAGCGGGGACTCTCTACGAGCAGTACTTC; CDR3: CASSLAGTLYEQYF
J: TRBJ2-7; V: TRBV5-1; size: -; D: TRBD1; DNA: TGCGCCAGCAGCGGGGGACAGGAGGACGAGCAGTACTTC; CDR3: CASSGGQEDEQYF